These 17 T cell receptor beta chains share one sample of origin, sequenced in a study of blood T cell repertoires in COVID-19. Libraries were prepared by immunoSEQ multiplex PCR; TCRdb keeps only in-frame clonotypes and omits some of them. Of 200,000 to 250,000 clones detected, more than 85% appear once; the ten largest clones hold 0.7% to 0.85%. Specimen: peripheral blood. The receptor set was obtained from a man aged 60 to 75 with COVID-19, enrolled during active disease.

The chain joins TRBV19 to TRBJ2-2; 8 bases line up with TRBD1. Germline assignment: CDR1 LNHDA and CDR2 SQIVND (reference sequence). This CDR3 spans 16 amino acids. The V gene end was trimmed by 10 bases and the J gene end by 5 bases; junction bases not matched to a gene: 15. CDR3 coding DNA: TGTGCCACCAACGCAGGGGGCGCGCGGTATACCGGGGAGCTGTTTTTT. Its protein product is CATNAGGARYTGELFF.

In its sample, this clone was seen once. V gene TRBV6-6 combines with J gene TRBJ1-2; D unresolved. Trimming stripped 0 bases from V and 8 bases from J, with 13 bases between. The CDR3 loop spans 14 amino acids. Germline CDR1 MNHNY, CDR2 SVGAGI (reference sequence). CDR3 region: CASSYSTQFTGYTF. The DNA of the CDR3 is TGTGCCAGCAGTTACTCAACACAGTTTACAGGCTACACCTTC.

The chain couples TRBV11-1 to TRBJ2-3; no definite D call. This CDR3 has 12 amino acids. CDR1 is SGHAT, CDR2 FQDESV, per germline (reference sequence). Between the trimmed V and J ends, which lost 5 bases and 2 bases, there was a span of 5 bases. The CDR3 coding sequence is TGTGCCAGCAGCCGGTTCACAGATACGCAGTATTTT. It translates to CASSRFTDTQYF.

A note on this clone: One junction end does not reproduce the germline sequence, and a read error may be involved. The rearrangement joins TRBV7-7 to TRBJ2-5; TRBD2 aligns across 10 bases. Germline CDR1 and CDR2: SSHAT and FNYEAQ (reference sequence). This CDR3 spans 15 amino acids. The CDR3: CASSLLAGSQETQYF. As DNA, the CDR3 is TGTGCTAGCAGCTTACTAGCGGGGAGTCAAGAGACCCAGTACTTC.

This clone has only one observation. This chain connects TRBV11-3 to TRBJ2-1; possibly TRBD2 for D (5 bases). The CDR3 extends over 16 amino acids. V was clipped by 5 bases and J by 2 bases, with 16 bases between them. Germline CDR1 is SGHNT and CDR2 is YENEEA. As DNA, the CDR3 is TGTGCCAGCAGCCCCCGGGGTTCCAGTACCTACAATGAGCAGTTCTTC. Protein: CASSPRGSSTYNEQFF. The complete variable domain, with remaining parts taken from reference TRBV11-3 and TRBJ2-1, reads EAGVVQSPRYKIIEKKQPVAFWCNPISGHNTLYWYLQNLGQGPELLIRYENEEAVDDSQLPKDRFSAERLKGVDSTLKIQPAELGDSAVYLCASSPRGSSTYNEQFFGPGTRLTVL.

The chain carries TRBV5-1 and TRBJ2-3, with 8 bases lining up with TRBD2. The germline gives CDR1 SGHRS, CDR2 YFSETQ. This CDR3 is 17 amino acids long. V dropped 2 bases and J dropped 6; count of bases not matched to a gene: 14. CDR3 loop: CASSFSGGAEMGDTQYF. The DNA for the CDR3 is TGCGCCAGCAGCTTTTCGGGAGGGGCCGAAATGGGGGATACGCAGTATTTT.

CDR3 residues: CASSQVDPGDTGELFF. For the CDR3, the DNA is TGTGCCAGCAGCCAAGTGGATCCGGGGGACACCGGGGAGCTGTTTTTT. The genes are TRBV3-1 (or the pseudogene TRBV3-2) and TRBJ2-2, with TRBD2 as a possible D gene (6 bases). This CDR3 has 16 residues. Trimming took 1 base from V and 3 from J, leaving 12 bases between them. Germline V gene data show CDR1 as LGHDT and CDR2 as YNNKEL (reference sequence).

The chain combines TRBV13 with TRBJ1-2; 7 bases fit TRBD1. CDR3 length: 14 amino acids. The germline CDR1 and CDR2 sequences are PRHDT and FYEKMQ (reference sequence). Germline trimming cut 0 bases from V and 8 bases from J; bases unmatched to any gene: 6. CDR3 nucleotides: TGTGCCAGCAGCTTAGGCGCAGGGGGTAGGGGCTACACCTTC. Its translation is CASSLGAGGRGYTF.

This clone was found a few times. J is TRBJ2-2 and V is TRBV2; D is unclear. The CDR3 runs to 13 residues. The V and J ends lost 4 bases and 5 bases respectively, with 8 bases between them. CDR1 and CDR2 from the germline V gene are SNHLY and FYNNEI. The CDR3 loop is CASSGQETGELFF. CDR3 sequence (DNA): TGTGCCAGCAGTGGACAAGAAACCGGGGAGCTGTTTTTT.

The chain uses TRBV11-2 and TRBJ2-2; D unclear. Deletions cut 1 base from V and 5 bases from J, with 14 bases between. From germline, CDR1 is SGHAT and CDR2 FQNNGV. The CDR3 extends over 16 amino acids. This CDR3 is CASSLGGQFGTGELFF. The CDR3 DNA is TGTGCCAGCAGCTTAGGAGGCCAGTTCGGGACCGGGGAGCTGTTTTTT.

The rearrangement uses TRBV6-5 and TRBJ1-1, with D perhaps TRBD1 (5 bases). This CDR3 comprises 13 residues. V dropped 7 bases and J dropped 5 bases, with 14 bases sitting between them. CDR1 and CDR2 from the germline V gene are MNHEY and SVGAGI. CDR3 sequence: CASTDAGLTEAFF. The CDR3 nucleotides read TGTGCCAGCACCGACGCAGGGTTAACTGAAGCTTTCTTT.

The gene calls are TRBV6-2 or TRBV6-3 and TRBJ2-3; D possibly corresponds to TRBD1 (6 bases). This CDR3 has 15 residues. V lost 5 bases and J lost 0, with 12 bases in between. Germline CDR1 and CDR2: MNHEY and SVGEGT. The CDR3 DNA reads as TGTGCCAGCAGTAACCGGGACACAAGCACAGATACGCAGTATTTT. Translation: CASSNRDTSTDTQYF.

This clone was seen a single time. This CDR3 is also generated by other DNA sequences in the sample. The CDR3 bases are TGTGCCAGCAGCTTAGCGAGCTCCTACGAGCAGTACTTC. Encoded protein: CASSLASSYEQYF. V usage is TRBV7-2 and J usage is TRBJ2-7; unclear D gene. The germline V gene encodes CDR1 SGHTA and CDR2 FQGNSA. The CDR3 runs to 13 residues. Trimming stripped 0 bases from V and 0 bases from J, with 3 bases between.

The V call is TRBV9, the J call TRBJ1-2; D gene ambiguous. Trimming removed 0 bases at V and 1 base at J, with 4 bases between. Germline V gene sequence: CDR1 SGDLS, CDR2 YYNGEE. This CDR3 has 13 residues. This CDR3 is CASSVANNYGYTF. The CDR3 bases are TGTGCCAGCAGCGTAGCCAATAACTATGGCTACACCTTC. Full variable domain (missing parts from reference TRBV9 and TRBJ1-2): DSGVTQTPKHLITATGQRVTLRCSPRSGDLSVYWYQQSLDQGLQFLIQYYNGEERAKGNILERFSAQQFPDLHSELNLSSLELGDSALYFCASSVANNYGYTFGSGTRLTVV.

This chain connects TRBV6-2 or TRBV6-3 to TRBJ1-1; D possibly corresponds to TRBD1 (6 bases). The CDR3 consists of 15 residues. V was pared by 3 bases and J by 4 bases, with 15 bases between. Germline V gene lookup returns CDR1 MNHEY and CDR2 SVGEGT. CDR3 protein: CASSYVGASSTEAFF. In nucleotides, the CDR3 is TGTGCCAGCAGTTATGTGGGGGCGTCGAGCACTGAAGCTTTCTTT.

The rearrangement uses TRBV7-8 and TRBJ2-1; TRBD2 agrees at 8 bases. The CDR3 covers 15 residues. Germline assignment: CDR1 SGHVS and CDR2 FQNEAQ. V lost 5 bases, J lost 7 bases, and 10 bases stayed unmatched. CDR3 protein: CASSPNIAGFNEQFF. The CDR3 DNA sequence: TGTGCCAGCAGCCCTAATATAGCGGGATTTAATGAGCAGTTCTTC.

In this sample, this clone turned up once. This rearrangement joins TRBV19 to TRBJ2-7; 7 nucleotides agree with TRBD2. CDR3 length equals 14 residues. The trim removed 1 base at V and 4 bases at J, leaving 4 bases unmatched. Germline V gene data show CDR1 as LNHDA and CDR2 as SQIVND (reference sequence). The CDR3 sequence: CASSIAWGGYEQYF. The CDR3 bases are TGTGCCAGTAGTATAGCCTGGGGAGGGTACGAGCAGTACTTC.